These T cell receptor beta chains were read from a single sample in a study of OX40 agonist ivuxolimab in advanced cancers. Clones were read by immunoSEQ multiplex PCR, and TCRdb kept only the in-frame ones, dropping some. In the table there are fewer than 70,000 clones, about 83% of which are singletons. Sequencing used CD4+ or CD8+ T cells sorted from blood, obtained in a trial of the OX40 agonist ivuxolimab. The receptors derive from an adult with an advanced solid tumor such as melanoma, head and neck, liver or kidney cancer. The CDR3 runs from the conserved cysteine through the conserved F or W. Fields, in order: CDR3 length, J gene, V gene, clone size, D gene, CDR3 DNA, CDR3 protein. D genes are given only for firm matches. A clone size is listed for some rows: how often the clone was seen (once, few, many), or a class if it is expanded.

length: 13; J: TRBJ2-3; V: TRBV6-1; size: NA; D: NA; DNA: TGTGCCAGCAGACCCTTCAGCACAGATACGCAGTATTTT; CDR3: CASRPFSTDTQYF
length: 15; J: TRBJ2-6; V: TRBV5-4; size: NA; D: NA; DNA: TGTGCCAGCAGCTTACCCAGCTCTGGGGCCAACGTCCTGACTTTC; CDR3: CASSLPSSGANVLTF
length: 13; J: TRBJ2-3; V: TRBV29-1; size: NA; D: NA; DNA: TGCAGCGCCTACAGGGACAAAACAGATACGCAGTATTTT; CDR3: CSAYRDKTDTQYF
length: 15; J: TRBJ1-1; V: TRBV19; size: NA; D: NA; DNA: TGTGCCAGTAGTATAGTCGGGGGTAGCGGCACTGAAGCTTTCTTT; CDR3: CASSIVGGSGTEAFF
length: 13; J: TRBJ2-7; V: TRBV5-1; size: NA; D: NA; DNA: TGCGCCAGCAGCTTGGTCGGAACGGGGGAGCAGTACTTC; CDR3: CASSLVGTGEQYF
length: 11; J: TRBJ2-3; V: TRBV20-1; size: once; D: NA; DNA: TGCAGTGCCCCGACGGGGGCGGGGCAGTATTTT; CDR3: CSAPTGAGQYF
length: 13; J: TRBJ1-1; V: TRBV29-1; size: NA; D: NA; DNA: TGCAGCGTTATAGCACGGGGCAACACTGAAGCTTTCTTT; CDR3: CSVIARGNTEAFF
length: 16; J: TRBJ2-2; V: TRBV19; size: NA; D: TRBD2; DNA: TGTGCCAGTAGTACCCTAAAGCGGGGGGACACCGGGGAGCTGTTTTTT; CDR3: CASSTLKRGDTGELFF
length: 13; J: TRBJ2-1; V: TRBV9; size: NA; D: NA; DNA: TGTGCCAGCAGCGTAGCGGGGAGCAATGAGCAGTTCTTC; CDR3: CASSVAGSNEQFF
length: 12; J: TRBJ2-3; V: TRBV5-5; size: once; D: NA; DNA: TGTGCCAGCAGCCTAAGCACAGATACGCAGTATTTT; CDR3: CASSLSTDTQYF
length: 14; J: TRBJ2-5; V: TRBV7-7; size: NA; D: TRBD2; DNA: TGTGCTAGCAGCCGGGGACTAGGTGTAGAGACCCAGTACTTC; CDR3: CASSRGLGVETQYF
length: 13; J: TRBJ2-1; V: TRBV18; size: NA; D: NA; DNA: TGTGCCAGCTCACCCAAGTCCGCCGATGAGCAGTTCTTC; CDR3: CASSPKSADEQFF
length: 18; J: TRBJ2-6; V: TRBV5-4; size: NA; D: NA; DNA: TGTGCCAGCAGCTTGGACCCACTGACTAGATCTGGGGCCAACGTCCTGACTTTC; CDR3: CASSLDPLTRSGANVLTF
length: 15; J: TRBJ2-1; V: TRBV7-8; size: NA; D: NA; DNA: TGTGCCAGCAGCTTATCCGGGAGCTCCTACAATGAGCAGTTCTTC; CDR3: CASSLSGSSYNEQFF
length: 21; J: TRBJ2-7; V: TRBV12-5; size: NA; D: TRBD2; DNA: TGTGCTAGTGGTTTGGCGGGGGAGACTAGCGTTTTGAGGGGTTTTTCGGACGAGCAGTACTTC; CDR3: CASGLAGETSVLRGFSDEQYF
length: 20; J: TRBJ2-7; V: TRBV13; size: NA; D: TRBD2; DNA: TGTGCCAGCAGCTCCACCTACCAAGGACTAGCGGGAGGGGCTCGGTACGAGCAGTACTTC; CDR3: CASSSTYQGLAGGARYEQYF
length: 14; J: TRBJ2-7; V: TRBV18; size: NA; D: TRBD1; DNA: TGTGCCAGCTCCCCGGGACAGGGGGCCCACGAGCAGTACTTC; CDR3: CASSPGQGAHEQYF
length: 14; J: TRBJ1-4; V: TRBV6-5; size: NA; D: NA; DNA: TGTGCCAGCAGGAGACACCAGAACCAGGAAAAACTGTTTTTT; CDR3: CASRRHQNQEKLFF
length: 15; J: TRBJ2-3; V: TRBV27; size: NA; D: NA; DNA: TGTGCCAGCGGACCTTGGGGCAGCAGCACAGATACGCAGTATTTT; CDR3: CASGPWGSSTDTQYF
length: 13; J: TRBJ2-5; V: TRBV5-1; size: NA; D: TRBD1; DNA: TGCGCCACCCACAGGGGGGATCAAGAGACCCAGTACTTC; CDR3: CATHRGDQETQYF
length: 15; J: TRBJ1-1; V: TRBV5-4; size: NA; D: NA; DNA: TGTGCCAGCAGCTTGGTAGGCCGTAGTAGCACTGAAGCTTTCTTT; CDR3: CASSLVGRSSTEAFF
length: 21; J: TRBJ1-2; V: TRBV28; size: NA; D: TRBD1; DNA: TGTGCCAGCAGTTCAGTGTTCACGGGGCCCAAGAGAAACAGGGGCCGATATGGCTACACCTTC; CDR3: CASSSVFTGPKRNRGRYGYTF
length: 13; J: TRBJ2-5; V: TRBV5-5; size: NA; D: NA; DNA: TGTGCCAGCAGCAGGGACTTTCAAGAGACCCAGTACTTC; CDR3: CASSRDFQETQYF
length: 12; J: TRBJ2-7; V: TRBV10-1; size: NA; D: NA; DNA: TGCGCCATCCTCCGGGCCACAGGCGAGCAGTACTTC; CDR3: CAILRATGEQYF
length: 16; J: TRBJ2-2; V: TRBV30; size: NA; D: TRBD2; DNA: TGTGCCTGGACTAAGGGGGGACTAGCGGGCACCGGGGAGCTGTTTTTT; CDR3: CAWTKGGLAGTGELFF
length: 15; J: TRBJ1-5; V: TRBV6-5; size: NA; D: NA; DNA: TGTGCCAGCAGTTACTACAGGGAGGGCAATCAGCCCCAGCATTTT; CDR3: CASSYYREGNQPQHF
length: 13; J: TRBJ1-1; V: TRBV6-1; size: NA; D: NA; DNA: TGTGCCAGTTCTTCCTTCAGGGACACTGAAGCTTTCTTT; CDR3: CASSSFRDTEAFF
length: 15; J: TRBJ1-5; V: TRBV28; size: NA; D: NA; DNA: TGTGCCAGCAGTTTAGGCAGGGGCATCAATCAGCCCCAGCATTTT; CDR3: CASSLGRGINQPQHF
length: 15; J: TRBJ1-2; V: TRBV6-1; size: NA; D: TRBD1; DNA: TGTGCCAGCAGCCCCGCCTGGACAGGGGGCTATGGCTACACCTTC; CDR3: CASSPAWTGGYGYTF
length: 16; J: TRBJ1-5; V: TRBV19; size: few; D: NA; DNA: TGTGCCAGTAGTGGAGGACAAATTTATAGCAATCAGCCCCAGCATTTT; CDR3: CASSGGQIYSNQPQHF
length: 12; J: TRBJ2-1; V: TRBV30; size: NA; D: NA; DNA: TGTGCCTGGAGTGGGGGTACGGATGAGCAGTTCTTC; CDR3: CAWSGGTDEQFF
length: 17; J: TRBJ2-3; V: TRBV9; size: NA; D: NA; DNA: TGTGCCAGCAGCGTAGGCCGGTGGGCAGGTCGCACAGATACGCAGTATTTT; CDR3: CASSVGRWAGRTDTQYF
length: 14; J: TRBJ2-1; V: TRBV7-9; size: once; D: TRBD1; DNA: TGTGCCAGCAGCCCGTGGACAGGGGGCGATGAGCAGTTCTTC; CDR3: CASSPWTGGDEQFF
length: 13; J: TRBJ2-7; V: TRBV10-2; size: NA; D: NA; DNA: TGCGCCAGCAGCGAGACTCAATCCTACGAGCAGTACTTC; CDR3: CASSETQSYEQYF
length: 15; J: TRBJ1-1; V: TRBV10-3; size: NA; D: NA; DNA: TGTGCCATCAGTGAGGCGGGACCCCAGAACACTGAAGCTTTCTTT; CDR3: CAISEAGPQNTEAFF
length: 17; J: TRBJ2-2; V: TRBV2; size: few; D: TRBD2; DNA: TGTGCCAGCAGTGAAGCGGGAACTAGCGTCAGAACCGGGGAGCTGTTTTTT; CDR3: CASSEAGTSVRTGELFF
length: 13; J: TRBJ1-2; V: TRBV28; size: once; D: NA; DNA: TGTGCCAGCAGCCAAACAGGGCCCCTTGGCTACACCTTC; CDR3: CASSQTGPLGYTF
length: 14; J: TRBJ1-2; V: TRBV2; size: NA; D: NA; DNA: TGTGCCAGCAGGGCCGACGGGGGAAACTATGGCTACACCTTC; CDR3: CASRADGGNYGYTF